This TCR beta chain came from a study of blood T cell repertoires in COVID-19. Whole-study context: Acute and convalescent COVID-19 samples came from the United States, Italy and Spain. T cells, B-cell-depleted T cells, or PBMCs provided the cDNA or gDNA that served as material.

Original methodology: Nucleated cell number was recorded as an estimate derived from reference gene primer amplification. Data came from immunoSEQ multiplex PCR; TCRdb stores just in-frame clones and leaves some out. Clone size and the V and J calls come from that table; the DNA yielded D and trimming. The table records 100,000 or so clones, approximately 83% of them present only once. The CDR3 consists of 16 residues. Germline loops: CDR1 SGDLS, CDR2 YYNGEE. V lost 3 bases, J lost 1 base, and 6 bases stayed unmatched. Sequencing was performed on peripheral blood. J is TRBJ2-3 and V is TRBV9; the match to TRBD1 covers 9 bases. This clonotype was sampled from a middle-aged man with acute or convalescent COVID-19. The CDR3 reads CASSARDRERTDTQYF. The DNA of the CDR3 is TGTGCCAGCAGCGCAAGGGACAGGGAACGCACAGATACGCAGTATTTT.